This T cell receptor beta chain was captured in a study of cytomegalovirus exposure and HLA in healthy donors. A note on this clone: The antigen is unknown.

Method: immunoSEQ multiplex PCR; TCRdb's copy keeps in-frame clones and lacks some. The sample has fewer than 250,000 clones, around 78% seen once. Notes on the study in general: A few of the chains that were CMV-associated were confirmed in vitro to be specific for CMV antigens. The classifier, whose performance was assessed in both the original and validation cohorts, reportedly diagnosed cytomegalovirus status with high specificity and sensitivity. Cytomegalovirus-associated TCR beta chains were listed, numbering some 150. Rare TCR sequences predominated, though certain public TCRs were found in many donors.

V trimming: 8 bases; J trimming: 5 bases; junction bases outside the gene matches: 7. The CDR3 runs to 12 residues. Germline V lookup: CDR1 SQVTM, CDR2 ANQGSEA. This chain connects TRBV29-1 to TRBJ2-7; 9 bases line up with TRBD1. Sequenced input: PBMCs. The sequence was collected from a young woman in good health and CMV-seronegative. This chain's CDR3 is CSFRDRVHEQYF. The DNA for the CDR3 is TGCAGCTTCCGGGACAGGGTTCACGAGCAGTACTTC.